This T cell receptor beta chain was captured by sequencing in a study of T cell changes during pregnancy in multiple sclerosis. The CDR3 covers 13 residues. V shed 5 bases and J shed 6 bases, with 11 bases lying between them. Looked up from germline, CDR1 is MNHNS and CDR2 is SASEGT. TCRdb keeps only in-frame clones here, not all; method: immunoSEQ multiplex PCR. The data hold more than 60,000 clones, with over 75% observed a single time. The rearrangement links TRBV6-1 to TRBJ2-1; maybe TRBD1 (6 bases). This clonotype originated in a female donor in good health, enrolled as a control in a pregnancy study. The sequenced sample was CD4+ T cells from peripheral blood mononuclear cells, obtained in the third trimester of pregnancy. The CDR3: CASSITGPNEQFF. The CDR3 region has the DNA TGTGCCAGCAGTATAACAGGGCCCAATGAGCAGTTCTTC.